Below are 10 T cell receptor beta chains sequenced from a single sample in a study of T cells after yellow fever vaccination. TCRdb passed the 5' RACE reads through MiXCR, listing each CDR3 protein once. The data hold about 320,000 distinct CDR3 sequences, with about 6.6% observed a single time. Sequenced material: PBMCs, taken more than 40 days after the first yellow fever vaccination. Receptors were obtained from a young man who received the YFV17D yellow fever vaccine.

This clonotype was counted many times. The rearrangement uses TRBV20-1 and TRBJ1-2; D is undetermined. With 0 bases removed from V and 2 bases from J, the gap between germline ends came to 13 bases. The CDR3 sequence is 15 residues long. Germline CDR1 reads DFQATT; CDR2 reads SNEGSKA (reference sequence). CDR3 residues: CSARERKAINYGYTF. The CDR3 DNA follows: TGCAGTGCTAGAGAAAGGAAGGCGATAAACTATGGCTACACCTTC.

The chain couples TRBV5-1 to TRBJ2-3; D is ambiguous. The germline V gene has CDR1 SGHRS and CDR2 YFSETQ. The CDR3 is made up of 15 amino acids. V was trimmed by 0 bases and J by 0 bases, leaving 8 bases between them. CDR3 residues: CASSLVPTSTDTQYF. CDR3 DNA sequence: TGCGCCAGCAGCTTGGTACCCACTAGCACAGATACGCAGTATTTT.

The V and J genes are TRBV7-2 and TRBJ2-1; no reliable D call. Germline CDR1 SGHTA, CDR2 FQGNSA. The CDR3 has 10 amino acids. V was pared by 8 bases and J by 6 bases, with 5 bases between. In DNA form, the CDR3 reads TGTGCCAGCGGGGTCAATGAGCAGTTCTTC. Its translation is CASGVNEQFF.

This clonotype turned up a few times. The chain combines TRBV12-3 or TRBV12-4 with TRBJ2-5, with D possibly matching TRBD2 (6 bases). The V end lost 5 bases, the J end lost 5 bases, and 21 bases lay between the germline ends. This CDR3 region has 16 residues. The CDR3 DNA sequence: TGTGCCAGCAGTGCCCGGGACTCCCGTCCGGGGGAGACCCAGTACTTC. Residues: CASSARDSRPGETQYF.

V usage is TRBV7-6 and J usage is TRBJ2-3; no reliable D call. The CDR3 covers 15 residues. The germline V and J ends were trimmed by 1 base and 1 base, with 9 bases remaining between them. Germline loops: CDR1 SGHVS, CDR2 FNYEAQ. The CDR3 coding sequence is TGTGCCAGCAGCTTAGTCAGCTTCGGCACAGATACGCAGTATTTT. Translating gives CASSLVSFGTDTQYF. Based on the CDR3 plus reference TRBV7-6 and TRBJ2-3, the full variable domain is GAGVSQSPRYKVTKRGQDVALRCDPISGHVSLYWYRQALGQGPEFLTYFNYEAQQDKSGLPNDRFSAERPEGSISTLTIQRTEQRDSAMYRCASSLVSFGTDTQYFGPGTRLTVL.

This clonotype was counted between two and nine times. The gene calls are TRBV11-2 and TRBJ1-4; D might be TRBD1 (5 bases). Germline CDR1 is SGHAT and CDR2 is FQNNGV. The CDR3 is 17 amino acids. V dropped 3 bases and J dropped 7 bases, with 21 bases sitting between them. The CDR3 protein is CASSLGGIVARGEKLFF. The CDR3 coding sequence is TGTGCCAGCAGCTTGGGGGGTATAGTGGCCCGGGGTGAAAAACTGTTTTTT.

This clonotype has a handful of counts. V and J are TRBV7-2 and TRBJ2-7; D may correspond to TRBD1 or TRBD2 (5 bases each). This CDR3 is 16 amino acids long. The germline V and J ends were trimmed by 5 bases and 0 bases, with 17 bases remaining between them. Looked up from germline, CDR1 is SGHTA and CDR2 is FQGNSA. DNA for the CDR3: TGTGCCAGCAGCACCGACCGGGGCAGTGACTCCTACGAGCAGTACTTC. Protein: CASSTDRGSDSYEQYF.

This clonotype came up a few times. The CDR3: CASSSLDRGGNTQYF. CDR3 nucleotides: TGTGCCAGCAGCTCGCTGGACAGGGGGGGAAATACGCAGTATTTT. The chain links TRBV11-2 to TRBJ2-3, with 10 bases lining up with TRBD1. With 4 bases clipped from V and 7 bases from J, the junction kept 8 bases outside the gene matches. Germline CDR1 is SGHAT and CDR2 is FQNNGV. The length of the CDR3 is 15 residues.

This clonotype was counted a few times. The chain uses TRBV4-3 and TRBJ2-4; D may correspond to TRBD1 or TRBD2 (5 bases each). There are 17 residues in the CDR3. V was pared by 4 bases and J by 1 base, with 17 bases between. Germline values: CDR1 LGHNA, CDR2 YSLEER. CDR3 region: CASSLGVGPGAKNIQYF. The DNA of the CDR3 is TGCGCCAGCAGCCTGGGGGTAGGGCCTGGTGCCAAAAACATTCAGTACTTC.

This clonotype was seen a few times. The V gene is TRBV5-1, the J gene TRBJ2-1; weak D call: TRBD2 (5 bases). CDR1 and CDR2 from the germline V gene are SGHRS and YFSETQ. The CDR3 is made up of 15 amino acids. The ends were cut back, 2 bases at V and 7 bases at J, with 16 bases in the middle. As DNA, the CDR3 is TGCGCCAGCAGCTTCGGGGAGAGAACTAGGAATGAGCAGTTCTTC. Translating it yields CASSFGERTRNEQFF.